The subject of this entry is one TCR beta chain. Its specificity is unknown. The data belong to a study of CD4 T cells in relation to SARS-CoV-2 and coronaviruses. Study at large: TCR beta CDR3s were sequenced after roughly 10-day antigen culture of PBMCs.

Profiled with immunoSEQ multiplex PCR; TCRdb holds only in-frame clones, not every one. The sample holds about 17,000 clones, approximately 81% seen once. Germline V gene data show CDR1 as SGHRS and CDR2 as YFSETQ. The CDR3 consists of 14 residues. V was clipped by 4 bases and J by 7 bases, with 12 bases between them. CD4+ T cells from unexposed donors were obtained before the COVID-19 pandemic (2011-2018). Isolation of CD4+ T cells took place after 10 days in culture. The rearrangement links TRBV5-1 to TRBJ1-6; D possibly corresponds to TRBD1 (5 bases). The specimen sequenced was CD4+ T cells from PBMCs, cultured in vitro. The sequence derives from a human donor in good health. The CDR3: CASSPRDDNSPLHF. The CDR3, as DNA: TGCGCCAGCAGCCCCCGGGACGACAATTCACCCCTCCACTTT.